This TCR beta chain was obtained from a study of T-cell memory formation after mild COVID-19. The CDR3 runs to 14 residues. V lost 0 bases and J lost 8; bases outside the gene matches: 4. Germline assignment: CDR1 MNHEY and CDR2 SVGAGI. Study outcomes and limitations: Pre-infection memory contained some responding clones, which suggested that cross-reactive memory had joined. Mainly in CM and EM were contracting CD4+ clones; CD8+ were in EMRA.

On this clonotype itself: Its antigen is not identified.

UMIs and sample barcodes were carried by the TCR alpha and TCR beta cDNA libraries that 5'RACE produced using constant-segment primers. TCRdb reprocessed the 5' RACE reads with MiXCR, giving one entry per CDR3 protein. The table lists nearly 110,000 distinct CDR3 sequences, 15% to 20% of them singletons. The source of this sequence is an adult woman who had mild COVID-19 (a few samples of this study predate the infection). Cell type and time point are not known. Sequencing input: PBMCs or a T cell subset sorted from them (not recorded which). The chain couples TRBV6-5 to TRBJ2-1; the match to TRBD1 covers 7 bases. The DNA of the CDR3 is TGTGCCAGCAGTTACTCCGACAGGGTTGATGAGCAGTTCTTC. Translated: CASSYSDRVDEQFF.